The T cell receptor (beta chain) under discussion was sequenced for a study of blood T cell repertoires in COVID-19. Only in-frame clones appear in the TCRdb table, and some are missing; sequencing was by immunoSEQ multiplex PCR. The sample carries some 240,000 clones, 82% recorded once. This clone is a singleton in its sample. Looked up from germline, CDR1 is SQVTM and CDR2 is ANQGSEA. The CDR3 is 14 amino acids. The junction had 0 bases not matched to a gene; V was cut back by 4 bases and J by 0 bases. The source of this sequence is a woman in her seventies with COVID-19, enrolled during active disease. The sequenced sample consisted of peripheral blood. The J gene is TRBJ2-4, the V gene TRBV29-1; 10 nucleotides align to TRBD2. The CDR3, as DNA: TGCAGCGTTGGACTAGCGGGAGCCAAAAACATTCAGTACTTC. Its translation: CSVGLAGAKNIQYF.